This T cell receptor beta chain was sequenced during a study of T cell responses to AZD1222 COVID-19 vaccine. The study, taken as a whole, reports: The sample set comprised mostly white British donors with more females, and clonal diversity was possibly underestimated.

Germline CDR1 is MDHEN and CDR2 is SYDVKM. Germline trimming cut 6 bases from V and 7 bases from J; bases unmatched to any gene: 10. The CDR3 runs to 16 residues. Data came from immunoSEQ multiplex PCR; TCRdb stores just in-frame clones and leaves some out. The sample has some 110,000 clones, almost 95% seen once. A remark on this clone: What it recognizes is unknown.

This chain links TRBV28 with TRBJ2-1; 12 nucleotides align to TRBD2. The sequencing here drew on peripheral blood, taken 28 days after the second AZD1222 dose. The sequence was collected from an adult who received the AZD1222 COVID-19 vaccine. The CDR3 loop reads CASRLRTSGTQNEQFF. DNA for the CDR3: TGTGCCAGCAGGCTAAGGACTAGCGGGACTCAAAATGAGCAGTTCTTC.